Each of the 4 T cell receptor beta chains below was sequenced from the same sample in a study of T cells in Graves' hyperthyroidism and ophthalmopathy. TCR beta CDR3 region amplification was performed from RNA transcripts. First-round RT-PCR targeting the TCR CDR3 was performed with the HTBI primer set. TCRdb re-derived calls from the multiplex PCR reads in MiXCR, one entry per CDR3 protein. The data hold 550,000 to 700,000 distinct CDR3 sequences, with roughly 46% observed a single time. Sequencing was performed on peripheral blood or thyroid tissue (not recorded which). The receptors were sampled from an adult woman with Graves' disease, either hyperthyroidism or ophthalmopathy (not recorded which).

This clonotype was seen once. The rearrangement joins TRBV11-2 to TRBJ1-4; a weak D match, TRBD1 (6 bases). Germline CDR1 reads SGHAT; CDR2 reads FQNNGV. The CDR3 covers 15 residues. V lost 4 bases, J lost 8 bases, and 17 bases lay in between. CDR3 amino acids: CASSSRGLEKEKLFF. As DNA, the CDR3 is TGTGCCAGCAGCTCCAGGGGACTAGAGAAAGAAAAACTGTTTTTT. Complete variable domain (other parts from reference TRBV11-2 and TRBJ1-4): EAGVAQSPRYKIIEKRQSVAFWCNPISGHATLYWYQQILGQGPKLLIQFQNNGVVDDSQLPKDRFSAERLKGVDSTLKIQPAKLEDSAVYLCASSSRGLEKEKLFFGSGTQLSVL.

Only a few counts were recorded for this clonotype. The chain employs TRBV3-1 and TRBJ2-7, with 12 bases lining up with TRBD1. Per the germline V gene, CDR1 is LGHDT and CDR2 is YNNKEL (reference sequence). This CDR3 is built from 14 residues. The V gene end was trimmed by 3 bases and the J gene end by 5 bases; junction bases not matched to a gene: 2. The CDR3 loop is CASSHWDRGHEQYF. The CDR3 DNA reads as TGTGCCAGCAGCCATTGGGACAGGGGGCACGAGCAGTACTTC.

This clonotype was found many times. The rearrangement joins TRBV5-1 to TRBJ2-7, with D maybe TRBD2 (5 bases). The V gene lost 3 bases and the J gene lost 7 bases, with 11 bases spanning the gap. The V gene's germline CDR1 is SGHRS and CDR2 YFSETQ. CDR3 size: 12 residues. The chain's CDR3 is CASSSDLEEQYF. The DNA for the CDR3 is TGCGCCAGCAGCTCGGACTTGGAGGAGCAGTACTTC.

This clonotype was seen at least ten times. The chain combines TRBV29-1 with TRBJ1-1, with D uncertain. CDR1 is SQVTM and CDR2 is ANQGSEA in the germline V gene. This CDR3 region has 12 residues. V lost 8 bases, J lost 0 bases, and 10 bases lay in between. The CDR3 DNA is TGCAGCCCGAGGGCCCTGAACACTGAAGCTTTCTTT. Translating it yields CSPRALNTEAFF.